This T cell receptor beta chain was captured by sequencing in a study of blood T cell repertoires in COVID-19. Looked up from germline, CDR1 is ENHRY and CDR2 is SYGVKD. This CDR3 contains 17 residues. J was trimmed by 4 bases and V by 3 bases; bases with no gene match: 9. Individuals aged about 18 to 100 years were recruited from approximately 22 US areas. Each participant's cohort was designated according to participant-reported clinical history. Generated by immunoSEQ multiplex PCR, the TCRdb table keeps only in-frame clones and is missing some. The sample includes 250,000 to 400,000 clones, approximately 89% of them seen just once.

The V call is TRBV10-3, the J call TRBJ2-3; 11 bases align to TRBD2. The source of this sequence is a woman aged 25-40 years who had recovered from COVID-19. Sequencing used PBMCs or T cells enriched from blood (not recorded which). The CDR3 sequence: CAISDFSTSGGSDTQYF. In DNA, the CDR3 is TGTGCCATCAGTGATTTCTCCACTAGCGGGGGTTCAGATACGCAGTATTTT.